Listed below are T cell receptor beta chains from one sample, sequenced in a study of yellow fever vaccine responses in identical twins. TCRdb re-derived calls from the RT-PCR reads in MiXCR, one entry per CDR3 protein. The data hold about 13,000 distinct CDR3 sequences, with around four fifths observed a single time. The starting material was T cells from blood (PBMCs), unsorted or a sorted subset (not recorded which), obtained before or after yellow fever vaccination (not recorded which). The receptors stem from a woman aged 18-35 years who received the yellow fever vaccine. Each CDR3 is given with its conserved first and last residue. D genes are given only for firm matches. The listing skips clone size in some rows; elsewhere it reads once, few, many or a size class.

TRBV10-3,TRBJ2-3,TRBD2,.,CAITRQREPSGDTQYF,TGTGCCATCACGAGGCAGCGGGAGCCCTCAGGAGATACGCAGTATTTT
TRBV28,TRBJ2-2,TRBD1,once,CATNRGLSGELFF,TGTGCCACCAACAGGGGGCTGAGCGGGGAGCTGTTTTTT
TRBV11-2,TRBJ1-6,.,.,CDSSLDLSTPLHF,TGTGACAGCAGCTTAGACCTATCGACACCCCTCCACTTT
TRBV2,TRBJ1-1,.,few,CASSGYTEAFF,TGTGCCAGCAGTGGATACACTGAAGCTTTCTTT
TRBV29-1,TRBJ1-1,.,few,CSVEDFVYRENTEAFF,TGCAGCGTTGAAGATTTTGTTTACAGGGAGAACACTGAAGCTTTCTTT
TRBV20-1,TRBJ2-1,.,.,CSAIGLVSYNEQFF,TGCAGTGCTATCGGACTGGTCTCCTACAATGAGCAGTTCTTC
TRBV28,TRBJ1-2,.,.,CASSLSGFYGYTF,TGTGCCAGCAGTCTGTCTGGGTTCTATGGCTACACCTTC
TRBV29-1,TRBJ2-7,.,few,CSVLTYYEQYF,TGCAGCGTTCTCACATACTACGAGCAGTACTTC
TRBV4-3,TRBJ2-5,.,.,CASSQELRQETQYF,TGCGCCAGCAGCCAAGAGTTGCGGCAAGAGACCCAGTACTTC
TRBV11-3,TRBJ1-5,.,once,CASSFGGSNQPQHF,TGTGCCAGCAGCTTCGGGGGTAGCAATCAGCCCCAGCATTTT
TRBV6-1,TRBJ2-1,.,.,CASSESTYNEQFF,TGTGCCAGCAGTGAATCCACCTACAATGAGCAGTTCTTC
TRBV7-2,TRBJ2-1,.,.,CASSIGLPSYNEQFF,TGTGCCAGCAGCATCGGGCTACCCTCCTACAATGAGCAGTTCTTC
TRBV29-1,TRBJ2-1,.,.,CSVTGTPKNPNNEQFF,TGCAGCGTGACCGGGACCCCGAAAAACCCCAACAATGAGCAGTTCTTC
TRBV11-1,TRBJ2-7,.,.,CASSPFLSGYEQYF,TGTGCCAGCAGTCCCTTTTTAAGCGGTTACGAGCAGTACTTC
TRBV12-3/TRBV12-4,TRBJ1-1,.,.,CASSPGSSGGENTEAFF,TGTGCCAGCAGTCCGGGGTCATCCGGTGGGGAGAACACTGAAGCTTTCTTT
TRBV5-1,TRBJ1-2,.,.,CASRWTGTPGDYGYTF,TGCGCCAGCAGATGGACCGGGACTCCGGGCGACTATGGCTACACCTTC
TRBV7-9,TRBJ2-7,.,.,CASSPPLDGDSYEQYF,TGTGCCAGCAGCCCCCCCCTTGACGGAGACTCCTACGAGCAGTACTTC
TRBV19,TRBJ2-3,TRBD2,.,CARSGRTDTQYF,TGTGCCCGTAGCGGGAGAACAGATACGCAGTATTTT
TRBV20-1,TRBJ2-7,.,once,CSARDDYEQYF,TGCAGTGCTAGGGACGACTACGAGCAGTACTTC
TRBV10-3,TRBJ1-3,.,.,CAISVAGTSGNTIFF,TGTGCCATCAGTGTTGCCGGGACATCTGGAAACACTATATTTTTT
TRBV11-2,TRBJ2-1,TRBD2,.,CASSSRTSGSHDEQFF,TGTGCCAGCAGCAGCAGGACTAGCGGGAGTCATGATGAGCAGTTCTTC
TRBV5-4,TRBJ2-7,.,.,CASSPLPLDEQYF,TGTGCCAGCAGCCCCCTGCCTCTCGACGAGCAGTACTTC
TRBV29-1,TRBJ2-1,TRBD1,.,CSARRTGGNEQFF,TGCAGCGCGAGACGGACAGGGGGCAATGAGCAGTTCTTC
TRBV12-3/TRBV12-4,TRBJ1-6,TRBD1,.,CASGATGGFGSNSPLHF,TGTGCCAGCGGAGCGACAGGGGGCTTCGGAAGCAATTCACCCCTCCACTTT
TRBV4-3,TRBJ2-1,TRBD2,.,CASSHNRLAGYEQFF,TGCGCCAGCAGCCACAATCGACTAGCGGGATATGAGCAGTTCTTC
TRBV4-1,TRBJ2-5,TRBD2,.,CASSPIAGEESETQYF,TGCGCCAGCAGCCCGATAGCGGGGGAGGAATCGGAGACCCAGTACTTC
TRBV10-1,TRBJ1-2,TRBD1,.,CASRDRGAHGYTF,TGCGCCAGCAGGGACAGGGGAGCCCATGGCTACACCTTC
TRBV4-2,TRBJ1-1,.,.,CASSQDGLGPEAFF,TGTGCCAGCAGCCAAGACGGGTTAGGGCCTGAAGCTTTCTTT
TRBV13,TRBJ2-3,.,few,CASTMGGTDTQYF,TGTGCCAGCACTATGGGGGGCACAGATACGCAGTATTTT
TRBV29-1,TRBJ2-5,.,.,CSVEDEGVWETQYF,TGCAGCGTTGAAGATGAAGGGGTGTGGGAGACCCAGTACTTC
TRBV10-1,TRBJ2-4,TRBD1,.,CASSDGTANIQYF,TGCGCCAGCAGTGATGGGACAGCAAACATTCAGTACTTC
TRBV29-1,TRBJ1-2,.,.,CSVENEGYTF,TGCAGCGTTGAGAACGAGGGCTACACCTTC
TRBV4-1,TRBJ2-7,.,.,CASSPGLSGGLYEQYF,TGCGCCAGCAGCCCAGGTCTCTCCGGAGGCCTCTACGAGCAGTACTTC
TRBV27,TRBJ2-2,.,.,CASSLQAGRDTGELFF,TGTGCCAGCAGTTTACAAGCCGGCAGAGACACCGGGGAGCTGTTTTTT
TRBV7-6,TRBJ2-3,TRBD1,.,CASRPQGVSTDTQYF,TGTGCCAGCAGACCACAGGGGGTTAGCACAGATACGCAGTATTTT
TRBV11-3,TRBJ2-5,TRBD2,.,CASSSTSGRGTQYF,TGTGCCAGCAGCTCGACTAGCGGGCGGGGGACCCAGTACTTC
TRBV4-1,TRBJ1-5,TRBD1,.,CASSHGTGNQPQHF,TGCGCCAGCAGCCACGGGACAGGCAATCAGCCCCAGCATTTT
TRBV20-1,TRBJ2-3,.,.,CSASPQVIDTQYF,TGCAGTGCTAGTCCGCAAGTGATAGATACGCAGTATTTT
TRBV18,TRBJ2-7,.,.,CASSSTATAHEQYF,TGTGCCAGCTCTTCGACAGCGACGGCTCACGAGCAGTACTTC
TRBV21-1,TRBJ1-5,.,few,CASNRGAGSNQPQHF,TGTGCCAGCAACAGGGGCGCGGGTAGCAATCAGCCCCAGCATTTT
TRBV29-1,TRBJ2-5,TRBD1,once,CSALPGTEETQYF,TGCAGCGCTCTCCCCGGGACAGAAGAGACCCAGTACTTC
TRBV7-1,TRBJ2-7,TRBD1,.,CASSSSPTGVYEQYF,TGTGCCAGCAGCTCCTCCCCCACAGGGGTCTACGAGCAGTACTTC
TRBV12-5,TRBJ1-5,TRBD1,.,CASGTGQGGPQPQHF,TGTGCTAGTGGGACCGGACAGGGGGGCCCTCAGCCCCAGCATTTT
TRBV7-3,TRBJ2-7,.,.,CASSLTWTGFSYEQYF,TGTGCCAGCAGCTTAACCTGGACTGGTTTTTCCTACGAGCAGTACTTC
TRBV24-1,TRBJ2-2,.,.,CATSPGPTGELFF,TGTGCCACCAGTCCGGGGCCCACCGGGGAGCTGTTTTTT